This entry describes one TCR beta chain. Its antigen is unidentified. The sample is drawn from a study of cytomegalovirus exposure and HLA in healthy donors. Study details: It was reported in a later analysis that the 120 or so validation repertoires used the same platform as the approximately 670 first-cohort repertoires. Study-level results: According to a later analysis, TCR clusters from the first cohort tended to co-occur in the roughly 120 validation repertoires.

Produced via immunoSEQ multiplex PCR; TCRdb's table is partial and in-frame only. The table has approximately 71,000 clones, 94% seen once; the top ten hold roughly 1%. This CDR3 has 12 amino acids. Trimming removed 10 bases from V and 5 bases from J; junction bases left unmatched: 6. Germline-derived CDR1 and CDR2 are SNHLY and FYNNEI. The receptor was derived from a woman aged 18-30 years in good health and CMV-seronegative. What was sequenced was PBMCs. The gene calls are TRBV2 and TRBJ2-5; the match to TRBD2 covers 8 bases. CDR3: CATRGGGETQYF. CDR3 sequence (DNA): TGTGCCACCCGGGGGGGTGGGGAGACCCAGTACTTC.